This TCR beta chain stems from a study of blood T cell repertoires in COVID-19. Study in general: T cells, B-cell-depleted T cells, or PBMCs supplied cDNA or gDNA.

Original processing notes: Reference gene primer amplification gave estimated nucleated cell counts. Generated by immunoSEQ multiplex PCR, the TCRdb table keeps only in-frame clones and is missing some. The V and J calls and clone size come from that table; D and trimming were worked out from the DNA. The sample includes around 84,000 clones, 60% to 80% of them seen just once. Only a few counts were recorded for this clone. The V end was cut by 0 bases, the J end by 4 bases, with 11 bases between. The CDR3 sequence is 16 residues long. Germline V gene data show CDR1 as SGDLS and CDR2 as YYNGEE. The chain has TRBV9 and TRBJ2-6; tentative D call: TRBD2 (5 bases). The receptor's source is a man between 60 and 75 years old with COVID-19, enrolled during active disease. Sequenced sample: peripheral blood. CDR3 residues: CASSVAMRAGANVLTF. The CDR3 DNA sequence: TGTGCCAGCAGCGTAGCTATGAGGGCCGGGGCCAACGTCCTGACTTTC.